Included here is one TCR beta chain sequence, with context. Other nucleotide sequences in the sample specify the same CDR3. In the original analysis: Nucleated cell counts were estimated from reference gene primer amplification. The table came from immunoSEQ multiplex PCR; TCRdb's copy has only in-frame clones and leaves some out. That table furnishes V, J and clone size, whereas the DNA furnished D and trimming. The table records roughly 250,000 clones, around 79% of them present only once. The sample is drawn from a study of blood T cell repertoires in COVID-19. At the level of the study: Specimens from acute and convalescent COVID-19 originated in the United States, Italy and Spain. The analysed material was cDNA or gDNA that came from T cells, B-cell-depleted T cells, or PBMCs.

With 3 bases removed from V and 4 bases from J, the gap between germline ends came to 9 bases. The germline CDR1 and CDR2 sequences are LNHDA and SQIVND (reference sequence). The length of the CDR3 is 14 residues. The rearrangement joins TRBV19 to TRBJ2-2; D perhaps matches TRBD2 (6 bases). The material sequenced was peripheral blood. The source of this sequence is an elderly woman with acute or convalescent COVID-19. Here the CDR3 reads CASSMRRGTGELFF. The CDR3 nucleotides are TGTGCCAGTAGTATGAGGAGGGGCACCGGGGAGCTGTTTTTT.